The clone carrying this T cell receptor (beta chain) appeared many times. The antigen is unknown. V was pared by 2 bases and J by 0 bases, with 14 bases between. The CDR3 sequence is 16 residues long. From germline, CDR1 is ENHRY and CDR2 SYGVKD. Each CDR3 protein is one row after TCRdb ran MiXCR on the reads. The sample consists of almost 550,000 distinct CDR3 sequences, 15% to 20% of them appearing once. This specimen belongs to a study of T cell repertoires in cytomegalovirus infection. Study-level background: Both a matching HLA type and CMV infection were indicated by public TCR beta signatures.

General study findings and limits: Within the response measured ex vivo, HLA-C-restricted CMV-specific TCR beta clonotypes were dominant. Cumulative frequency (of public TCR beta family members) identified carriers of CMV plus the relevant HLA.

This rearrangement joins TRBV10-3 to TRBJ2-7, with a possible D match to TRBD1 (5 bases). The material sequenced was CD8+ T cells from PBMCs. This clonotype originated in a human donor in good health (CMV status not recorded). Some clones in this sample may be carry-over from other donors' samples. CDR3 nucleotides: TGTGCCATCAGTGAGCCCTTCAGGGAAAGCTCCTACGAGCAGTACTTC. Its translation is CAISEPFRESSYEQYF.